A single sample gave rise to the 26 T cell receptor beta chains below, sequenced in a study of T cells in Graves' hyperthyroidism and ophthalmopathy. It was RNA transcripts that yielded the amplified TCR beta CDR3 regions. First-round RT-PCR with HTBI primers amplified the TCR CDR3 region. Each CDR3 protein gets one entry after TCRdb re-called the multiplex PCR reads with MiXCR. The sample consists of 500,000 to 650,000 distinct CDR3 sequences, just under 20% of them appearing once. The sample consisted of blood. Source of these receptors: a middle-aged man with Graves' ophthalmopathy.

In this sample, this clonotype turned up many times. The chain recombines TRBV5-1 with TRBJ1-6, with D maybe TRBD1 (5 bases). There are 14 residues in the CDR3. Germline V CDR1 and CDR2: SGHRS, YFSETQ. The V end was cut by 4 bases, the J end by 14 bases, with 19 bases between. CDR3 sequence: CASSGGGPGGALHF. The CDR3 region has the DNA TGCGCCAGCAGCGGGGGAGGACCCGGTGGTGCCCTCCACTTT.

The V gene is TRBV20-1, the J gene TRBJ1-4; TRBD1 is a possible D gene (5 bases). V lost 5 bases and J 5 bases, leaving 21 bases between the germline ends. The CDR3 totals 16 residues. Germline V gives CDR1 DFQATT, CDR2 SNEGSKA (reference sequence). The CDR3 sequence: CSAGRPPGRENEKLFF. CDR3 sequence (DNA): TGCAGTGCTGGACGCCCCCCGGGACGGGAAAATGAAAAACTGTTTTTT.

This clonotype was seen more than once but under ten times. J is TRBJ2-2 and V is TRBV13; D unclear. The CDR3 is made up of 13 amino acids. The V end lost 1 base, the J end lost 5 bases, and 5 bases lay between the germline ends. The germline V gene encodes CDR1 PRHDT and CDR2 FYEKMQ (reference sequence). The CDR3 spells CASSLAVTGELFF. CDR3 sequence (DNA): TGTGCCAGCAGCTTAGCCGTAACCGGGGAGCTGTTTTTT.

This clonotype was counted at least ten times. The chain carries TRBV7-8 and TRBJ2-1; TRBD2 aligns across 10 bases. From germline, CDR1 is SGHVS and CDR2 FQNEAQ. V shed 1 base and J 0 bases; nucleotides not matched to a gene: 6. The CDR3 extends over 18 amino acids. CDR3 nucleotide sequence: TGTGCCAGCAGCTTAGGCAGCGGGGGGGGTATCTCCTACAATGAGCAGTTCTTC. This sequence encodes CASSLGSGGGISYNEQFF.

Comment on this clonotype: A much larger clone lies a single base off, so this may be a read error. The chain is built from TRBV11-2 and TRBJ2-1, with 8 bases that match TRBD2. This CDR3 region has 18 residues. The V segment lost 8 bases and the J segment 8 bases; nucleotides outside the gene matches: 23. Germline loops: CDR1 SGHAT, CDR2 FQNNGV. In DNA, the CDR3 is TGTGCCAGCGGATACCCCCCTACCGGGACTAGGGGGAGAGATGAGCAGTTCTTC. Its protein product is CASGYPPTGTRGRDEQFF. Full variable domain (missing parts from reference TRBV11-2 and TRBJ2-1): EAGVAQSPRYKIIEKRQSVAFWCNPISGHATLYWYQQILGQGPKLLIQFQNNGVVDDSQLPKDRFSAERLKGVDSTLKIQPAKLEDSAVYLCASGYPPTGTRGRDEQFFGPGTRLTVL.

This clonotype was seen at least ten times. The chain carries TRBV30 and TRBJ1-2; 8 bases are shared with TRBD1. The germline gives CDR1 GTSNPN, CDR2 SVGIG (reference sequence). V gave up 1 base and J gave up 6 bases; unmatched junction bases: 4. The CDR3 contains 13 residues. This chain's CDR3 is CAWSGETGDGYTF. The CDR3 DNA is TGTGCCTGGAGTGGTGAGACAGGGGATGGCTACACCTTC.

This clonotype was counted at least ten times. V and J are TRBV20-1 and TRBJ1-1; 7 nucleotides match TRBD1. The germline gives CDR1 DFQATT, CDR2 SNEGSKA (reference sequence). CDR3 size: 16 residues. The V and J ends lost 0 bases and 0 bases, in that order; junction bases with no gene match: 7. In DNA, the CDR3 is TGCAGTGCTAGAGATCGGAAGGGACAGCTGAACACTGAAGCTTTCTTT. Translated, it gives CSARDRKGQLNTEAFF.

This clonotype showed up many times. This chain joins TRBV3-1 and TRBJ1-5; 10 bases are a match to TRBD1. CDR1 and CDR2 from the germline V gene are LGHDT and YNNKEL (reference sequence). V lost 3 bases to trimming and J lost 6 bases; unmatched junction nucleotides: 5. The CDR3 totals 15 residues. The CDR3 here is CASSHRQGAGQPQHF. The CDR3 bases are TGTGCCAGCAGCCATCGACAGGGGGCAGGTCAGCCCCAGCATTTT.

This clonotype came up many times. The J gene is TRBJ2-5, the V gene TRBV5-1, with D perhaps given as TRBD1 or TRBD2 (6 bases each). Germline-derived CDR1 and CDR2 are SGHRS and YFSETQ. V lost 1 base and J lost 5, with 12 bases in between. The CDR3 covers 14 residues. For the CDR3, the DNA is TGCGCCAGCAGCTTGAATGGGGGGCTTGAGACCCAGTACTTC. It encodes CASSLNGGLETQYF.

The chain has TRBV6-2 or TRBV6-3 and TRBJ2-2; D gene uncertain. Germline loops: CDR1 MNHEY, CDR2 SVGEGT. Trimming took off 5 bases at V and 3 bases at J, with 13 bases between the two ends. This CDR3 is built from 15 residues. DNA of the CDR3: TGTGCCAGCAGTCCCGTGAGGTCGGACACCGGGGAGCTGTTTTTT. This codes for CASSPVRSDTGELFF.

This clonotype was seen more than once but under ten times. V gene TRBV18 combines with J gene TRBJ2-5, with D possibly being TRBD1 (5 bases). Trimming took 3 bases from V and 4 from J, leaving 9 bases between them. This CDR3 region has 13 residues. Germline V lookup: CDR1 KGHSH, CDR2 LQKENI. In DNA form, the CDR3 reads TGTGCCAGCTCACCTGTCAGGGCAGAGACCCAGTACTTC. It specifies CASSPVRAETQYF. The full variable domain, with the rest looked up from reference TRBV18 and TRBJ2-5, is NAGVMQNPRHLVRRRGQEARLRCSPMKGHSHVYWYRQLPEEGLKFMVYLQKENIIDESGMPKERFSAEFPKEGPSILRIQQVVRGDSAAYFCASSPVRAETQYFGPGTRLLVL.

This clonotype was detected a few times. The chain uses TRBV5-1 and TRBJ2-3, with no clear D. The ends were cut back, 1 base at V and 0 bases at J, with 12 bases in the middle. Germline lookup yields CDR1 SGHRS and CDR2 YFSETQ. This CDR3 is built from 16 residues. The CDR3 spells CASSLKITASTDTQYF. In DNA, the CDR3 is TGCGCCAGCAGCTTGAAAATTACTGCGAGCACAGATACGCAGTATTTT.

This clonotype was observed at least ten times. The chain carries TRBV20-1 and TRBJ1-1; TRBD1 might be the D (5 bases). CDR1 is DFQATT, CDR2 SNEGSKA, per germline (reference sequence). This CDR3 is 13 amino acids long. Trimming took off 2 bases at V and 1 base at J, with 8 bases between the two ends. The CDR3 DNA reads as TGCAGTGCTAGACGCGGGACGAACACTGAAGCTTTCTTT. Encoded protein: CSARRGTNTEAFF.

The chain recombines TRBV6-1 with TRBJ2-7; a possible D gene is TRBD2 (5 bases). CDR3 size: 13 residues. Trimming stripped 5 bases from V and 3 bases from J, with 11 bases between. Germline V gene sequence: CDR1 MNHNS, CDR2 SASEGT. The CDR3 DNA sequence: TGTGCCAGCAGTACGGGTGGAGGCTACGAGCAGTACTTC. Protein product: CASSTGGGYEQYF.

This clonotype was seen only a few times. CDR3 bases: TGTGCCAGCAGCTCCCTCACTAGCGGGAGTAAGGAGACCCAGTACTTC. It yields the protein CASSSLTSGSKETQYF. The chain employs TRBV7-9 and TRBJ2-5, with 11 nucleotides matching TRBD2. This CDR3 region has 16 residues. V lost 4 bases and J lost 5; bases outside the gene matches: 9. The germline CDR1 and CDR2 sequences are SEHNR and FQNEAQ (reference sequence).

This clonotype was seen more than once but under ten times. The V gene is TRBV7-9, the J gene TRBJ2-5; 13 bases align to TRBD2. The length of the CDR3 is 16 residues. V was pared by 6 bases and J by 5 bases, with 9 bases of the junction left unmatched. CDR1 and CDR2 (germline): SEHNR, FQNEAQ (reference sequence). The CDR3 here is CASSPGLAGVGETQYF. CDR3 DNA: TGTGCCAGCAGTCCCGGACTAGCGGGAGTTGGGGAGACCCAGTACTTC.

Ten or more counts support this clonotype. The CDR3 protein is CASSLVGSPYEQYF. The CDR3 DNA reads as TGCGCCAGCAGCTTGGTGGGCTCCCCCTACGAGCAGTACTTC. The chain has TRBV5-1 and TRBJ2-7, with D hard to call. The V gene lost 0 bases and the J gene lost 2 bases, with 9 bases spanning the gap. The CDR3 sequence is 14 residues long. CDR1 is SGHRS and CDR2 is YFSETQ in the germline V gene.

The chain has TRBV14 and TRBJ2-4; D unresolved. CDR3 length: 13 amino acids. The V end lost 0 bases, the J end lost 7 bases, and 7 bases lay between the germline ends. Germline V gives CDR1 SGHDN, CDR2 FVKESK. CDR3 sequence reads: CASSQDLGNIQYF. CDR3 nucleotide sequence: TGTGCCAGCAGCCAAGATTTAGGGAACATTCAGTACTTC.

This clonotype has more than one count but fewer than ten. The rearrangement links TRBV6-2 or TRBV6-3 to TRBJ1-2, with 7 positions matching TRBD1. Losses at the gene ends were 1 base for V and 2 bases for J; bases not matched to a gene: 4. The germline CDR1 and CDR2 sequences are MNHEY and SVGEGT. The CDR3 contains 15 residues. CDR3 sequence (DNA): TGTGCCAGCAGTTACTTAGACAGGGTGAACTATGGCTACACCTTC. Encoded protein: CASSYLDRVNYGYTF.

This clonotype showed up just a few times. This chain joins TRBV3-1 and TRBJ2-2; no definite D call. Germline V lookup: CDR1 LGHDT, CDR2 YNNKEL (reference sequence). The V end lost 1 base, the J end lost 7 bases, and 13 bases lay between the germline ends. The CDR3 totals 15 residues. CDR3 residues: CASSQVLPDRGELFF. The CDR3 DNA reads as TGTGCCAGCAGCCAAGTTCTGCCAGACCGCGGGGAGCTGTTTTTT.

V gene TRBV12-3 or TRBV12-4 combines with J gene TRBJ1-2, with a possible D match to TRBD1 (6 bases). The CDR3 has 13 residues. The germline V and J ends were trimmed by 5 bases and 6 bases, with 13 bases remaining between them. The CDR3 DNA reads as TGTGCCAGCAGTGCCAGGGGTAGCAATGGCTACACCTTC. This codes for CASSARGSNGYTF.

This clonotype was seen more than once but under ten times. The V call is TRBV6-1, the J call TRBJ1-1; 7 nucleotides line up with TRBD1. The length of the CDR3 is 14 residues. CDR1 is MNHNS, CDR2 SASEGT, per germline. V lost 5 bases to trimming and J lost 0 bases; unmatched junction nucleotides: 3. DNA of the CDR3: TGTGCCAGCAGTTGGGGACAGATGAACACTGAAGCTTTCTTT. Protein: CASSWGQMNTEAFF.

The chain joins TRBV19 to TRBJ2-1; D perhaps matches TRBD2 (6 bases). The germline V gene encodes CDR1 LNHDA and CDR2 SQIVND (reference sequence). The V and J ends lost 5 bases and 12 bases respectively, with 23 bases between them. This CDR3 spans 15 amino acids. CDR3 nucleotides: TGTGCCAGTAGTCCTGGGACTCGCTTGGGGTATAGGCAGTTCTTC. Its protein product is CASSPGTRLGYRQFF.

This clonotype was seen a few times. The V gene is TRBV19, the J gene TRBJ1-1; D may be TRBD1 (6 bases). Trimming pared 5 bases from V and 1 base from J, leaving 11 bases between. The germline CDR1 and CDR2 sequences are LNHDA and SQIVND (reference sequence). This CDR3 contains 14 residues. The CDR3 is CASSAGHQNTEAFF. For the CDR3, the DNA is TGTGCCAGTAGTGCGGGACATCAGAACACTGAAGCTTTCTTT.

The CDR3 nucleotides read TGTGCCAGCAGAGTGGGCCTCCAAGGGGGCTACACCTTC. Residues: CASRVGLQGGYTF. V and J are TRBV2 and TRBJ1-2; no reliable D call. Deletions cut 6 bases from V and 8 bases from J, with 16 bases between. The CDR3 consists of 13 residues. Germline values: CDR1 SNHLY, CDR2 FYNNEI.

The table lists this clonotype with a count of one. A read error is possible here, since a much larger clone lies one base away. This chain connects TRBV6-1 to TRBJ2-5; TRBD2 is a possible D gene (6 bases). The V gene lost 6 bases and the J gene lost 3 bases, with 23 bases spanning the gap. The V gene's germline CDR1 is MNHNS and CDR2 SASEGT. The CDR3 spans 17 residues. The CDR3 nucleotides read TGTGCCAGCAGCCATCTACAGTTAGCGGTGGAAGAAGAGACCCAGTACTTC. This gives the protein CASSHLQLAVEEETQYF.